Listed here are 12 T cell receptor beta chains from one sample, sequenced in a study of T cells after yellow fever vaccination. TCRdb reprocessed the 5' RACE reads via MiXCR and lists one record per CDR3 protein. The sample lists some 300,000 distinct CDR3 sequences; about 7.8% were seen once. Sequencing used PBMCs, obtained roughly 45 days after the first yellow fever vaccination. These receptors all come from a man aged 18 to 30 who received the YFV17D yellow fever vaccine.

This clonotype was recorded a few times. The chain uses TRBV30 and TRBJ2-7; D remains ambiguous. Germline V gene data show CDR1 as GTSNPN and CDR2 as SVGIG (reference sequence). The V end lost 2 bases, the J end lost 7 bases, and 9 bases lay between the germline ends. The CDR3 runs 11 residues. DNA of the CDR3: TGTGCCTGGAGTTTGGCAGAAGAGCAGTACTTC. Its translation is CAWSLAEEQYF.

V usage is TRBV18 and J usage is TRBJ1-5, with D unclear. Trimming cost V 5 bases and J 3 bases, with 5 bases left between them. Germline CDR1 is KGHSH and CDR2 is LQKENI. This CDR3 comprises 12 residues. CDR3 in amino acids: CASSTYNQPQHF. In DNA form, the CDR3 reads TGTGCCAGCTCAACGTACAATCAGCCCCAGCATTTT. The full variable domain, completed using reference TRBV18 and TRBJ1-5, is NAGVMQNPRHLVRRRGQEARLRCSPMKGHSHVYWYRQLPEEGLKFMVYLQKENIIDESGMPKERFSAEFPKEGPSILRIQQVVRGDSAAYFCASSTYNQPQHFGDGTRLSIL.

This clonotype was counted a few times. V is TRBV5-1 and J is TRBJ2-1, with no clear D. V dropped 0 bases and J dropped 5 bases, with 12 bases sitting between them. CDR1 is SGHRS, CDR2 YFSETQ, per germline. The CDR3 spans 15 residues. CDR3 sequence reads: CASSLGPNQDNEQFF. The CDR3 region has the DNA TGCGCCAGCAGCTTGGGACCTAACCAAGACAATGAGCAGTTCTTC.

V usage is TRBV24-1 and J usage is TRBJ2-1; 7 positions agree with TRBD1. Trimming cost V 4 bases and J 5 bases; bases outside gene matches: 7. The CDR3 is made up of 15 amino acids. Looked up from germline, CDR1 is KGHDR and CDR2 is SFDVKD. The CDR3 reads CATSDPRTGDNEQFF. The CDR3 DNA reads as TGTGCCACCAGTGACCCCAGGACAGGCGACAATGAGCAGTTCTTC.

This clonotype came up many times. The chain employs TRBV12-3 or TRBV12-4 and TRBJ1-1, with 7 nucleotides matching TRBD1. Trimming at V came to 6 bases and at J to 1 base, leaving 5 bases not matched to a gene. This CDR3 is built from 14 residues. In nucleotides, the CDR3 is TGTGCCAGCAGCCCACAGGGGTCGAACACTGAAGCTTTCTTT. Its protein product is CASSPQGSNTEAFF.

This clonotype has only a few counts. This CDR3 reads CASSQENWDYGYTF. CDR3 nucleotides: TGCGCCAGCAGCCAAGAAAATTGGGACTATGGCTACACCTTC. This chain links TRBV4-1 with TRBJ1-2; no reliable D call. This CDR3 comprises 14 residues. V was shortened by 0 bases and J by 3 bases, with 8 bases between the two germline ends. Germline loops: CDR1 MGHRA, CDR2 YSYEKL.

The V and J genes are TRBV29-1 and TRBJ2-5; 9 positions match TRBD1. The CDR3 loop spans 12 amino acids. After removal of 7 bases from V and 2 bases from J, the junction contained 2 bases not matched to a gene. The germline V gene has CDR1 SQVTM and CDR2 ANQGSEA. The DNA for the CDR3 is TGCAGCGGAGGACAGGGGCAAGAGACCCAGTACTTC. This gives the protein CSGGQGQETQYF.

The chain carries TRBV2 and TRBJ2-1; weak D call: TRBD2 (5 bases). V lost 7 bases, J lost 0 bases, and 13 bases lay in between. The germline V gene encodes CDR1 SNHLY and CDR2 FYNNEI. This CDR3 comprises 15 residues. The CDR3 coding sequence is TGTGCCAGCACAACCGGGATAGCCTCCTACAATGAGCAGTTCTTC. Protein: CASTTGIASYNEQFF. The full variable domain, its missing parts supplied by reference TRBV2 and TRBJ2-1, is EPEVTQTPSHQVTQMGQEVILRCVPISNHLYFYWYRQILGQKVEFLVSFYNNEISEKSEIFDDQFSVERPDGSNFTLKIRSTKLEDSAMYFCASTTGIASYNEQFFGPGTRLTVL.

This clonotype was picked up many times. The rearrangement joins TRBV5-1 to TRBJ2-3, with D perhaps given as TRBD1 or TRBD2 (6 bases each). In germline, CDR1 is SGHRS, CDR2 YFSETQ. V was cut by 7 bases and J by 4 bases, with 22 bases left in between. The CDR3 runs 16 residues. The CDR3 spells CASRPGSRGRPDTQYF. CDR3 bases: TGCGCCAGCCGCCCGGGGTCTCGGGGGCGGCCAGATACGCAGTATTTT.

The V and J genes are TRBV15 and TRBJ2-2; D gene unclear. V lost 5 bases and J lost 6, with 19 bases in between. CDR3 length: 16 residues. Looked up from germline, CDR1 is LNHNV and CDR2 is YYDKDF (reference sequence). The CDR3 reads CATSAPEPKTAGELFF. DNA of the CDR3: TGTGCCACCAGCGCCCCGGAACCAAAGACGGCCGGGGAGCTGTTTTTT.

This clonotype occurred a few times. The chain recombines TRBV5-6 with TRBJ1-1; D ambiguous. Between the trimmed V and J ends, which lost 5 bases and 0 bases, there was a span of 8 bases. This CDR3 has 13 amino acids. Germline V gene lookup returns CDR1 SGHDT and CDR2 YYEEEE. Here the CDR3 DNA reads TGTGCCAGCAGGGGAAACATGAACACTGAAGCTTTCTTT. It specifies CASRGNMNTEAFF.

The chain is built from TRBV6-1 and TRBJ2-5; TRBD1 agrees at 9 bases. V dropped 10 bases and J dropped 7; count of bases not matched to a gene: 22. Germline V gives CDR1 MNHNS, CDR2 SASEGT. This CDR3 is built from 17 residues. Here the CDR3 DNA reads TGTGCCACTCTCGTCTATGGGGACAGGGATCCACGTGGGACCCAGTACTTC. Amino acids: CATLVYGDRDPRGTQYF.